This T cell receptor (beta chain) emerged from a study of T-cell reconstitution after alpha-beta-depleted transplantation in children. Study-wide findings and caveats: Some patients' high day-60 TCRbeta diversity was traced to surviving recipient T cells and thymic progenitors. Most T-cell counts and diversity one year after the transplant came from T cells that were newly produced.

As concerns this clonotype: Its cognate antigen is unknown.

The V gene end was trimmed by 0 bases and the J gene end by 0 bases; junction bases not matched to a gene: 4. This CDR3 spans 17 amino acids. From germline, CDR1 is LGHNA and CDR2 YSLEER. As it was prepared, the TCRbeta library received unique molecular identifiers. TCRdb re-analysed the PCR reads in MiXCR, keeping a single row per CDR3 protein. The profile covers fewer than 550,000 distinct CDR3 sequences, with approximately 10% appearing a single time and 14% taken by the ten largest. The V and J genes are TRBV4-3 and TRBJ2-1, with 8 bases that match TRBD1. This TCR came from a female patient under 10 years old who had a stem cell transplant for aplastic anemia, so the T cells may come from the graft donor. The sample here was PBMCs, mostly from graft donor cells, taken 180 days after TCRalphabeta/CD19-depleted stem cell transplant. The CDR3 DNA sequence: TGCGCCAGCAGCCAAGAAGGGCAGGGGGCCTCCTACAATGAGCAGTTCTTC. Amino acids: CASSQEGQGASYNEQFF.